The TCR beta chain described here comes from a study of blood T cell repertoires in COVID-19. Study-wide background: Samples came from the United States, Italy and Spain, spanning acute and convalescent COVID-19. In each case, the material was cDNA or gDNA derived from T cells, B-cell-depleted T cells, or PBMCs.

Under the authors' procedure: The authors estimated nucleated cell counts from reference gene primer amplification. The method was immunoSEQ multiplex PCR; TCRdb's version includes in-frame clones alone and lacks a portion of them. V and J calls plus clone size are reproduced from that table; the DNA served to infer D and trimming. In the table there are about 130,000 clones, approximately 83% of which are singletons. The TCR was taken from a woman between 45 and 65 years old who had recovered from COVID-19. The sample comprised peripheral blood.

DNA for the CDR3: TGTGCCAGCAGAGCCCGACAGGGCTACAACACTGAAGCTTTCTTT. This codes for CASRARQGYNTEAFF. This rearrangement joins TRBV2 to TRBJ1-1; 7 nucleotides agree with TRBD1. Germline V gene lookup returns CDR1 SNHLY and CDR2 FYNNEI. The CDR3 loop spans 15 amino acids. Unmatched junction bases numbered 9, after V lost 6 bases and J lost 2 bases. The full variable domain, its missing parts supplied by reference TRBV2 and TRBJ1-1, is EPEVTQTPSHQVTQMGQEVILRCVPISNHLYFYWYRQILGQKVEFLVSFYNNEISEKSEIFDDQFSVERPDGSNFTLKIRSTKLEDSAMYFCASRARQGYNTEAFFGQGTRLTVV.